The rows below give T cell receptor beta chains drawn from one sample of a study of neoadjuvant anti-PD-1 for oral cavity cancer. Sequenced by immunoSEQ multiplex PCR; TCRdb stores in-frame clones only, minus some. The sample includes 65,000 to 70,000 clones, 70% to 90% seen only once; the top ten take 2.5% to 3.5%. This material consisted of PBMCs, taken after nivolumab (anti-PD-1) treatment. The receptors here all came from a person between 35 and 79 years old with oral cavity squamous cell carcinoma. Each CDR3 is given with its conserved first and last residue. The D gene is left open where the match is weak. The listing skips clone size in some rows; elsewhere it reads once, few, many or a size class.

TRBJ1-5,TRBV2,.,.,TGTGCCAGCAGTGCCCCCTGGGGGGCTCAGCCCCAGCATTTT,CASSAPWGAQPQHF
TRBJ2-7,TRBV6-5,TRBD1,.,TGTGCCAGCACTGCCGGGACAGTATACGAGCAGTACTTC,CASTAGTVYEQYF
TRBJ1-3,TRBV2,.,.,TGTGCCAGCAGTCTATGGGGCAGGGGAAGCTCATCCGGAAACACCATATATTTT,CASSLWGRGSSSGNTIYF
TRBJ2-5,TRBV6-1,.,.,TGTGCCAGCAGTGAAGGGGTGTGGGCATCAGTCCAAGAGACCCAGTACTTC,CASSEGVWASVQETQYF
TRBJ2-4,TRBV7-3,.,few,TGTGCCAGCAGCTTGGCCCCCCAGGGGAACATTCAGTACTTC,CASSLAPQGNIQYF
TRBJ1-4,TRBV6-1,.,.,TGTGCCAGCAGTAGGACAGTCACTAATGAAAAACTGTTTTTT,CASSRTVTNEKLFF
TRBJ2-1,TRBV6-5,.,.,TGTGCCAGCAGTTACCTAAATGAGCAGTTCTTC,CASSYLNEQFF
TRBJ2-7,TRBV10-3,TRBD2,.,TGTGCCATCAGTGAAGTACTAGCGGCACGCTACGAGCAGTACTTC,CAISEVLAARYEQYF
TRBJ1-1,TRBV28,.,.,TGTGCCAGCAGTTTACAGAACACTGAAGCTTTCTTT,CASSLQNTEAFF
TRBJ1-1,TRBV7-9,.,once,TGTGCCAGCAGCTTAAATCGGGGGGCGGACACTGAAGCTTTCTTT,CASSLNRGADTEAFF
TRBJ1-6,TRBV25-1,.,.,TGTGCCAGCAGTGCCCTGAGGGGGGGAAATTCACCCCTCCACTTT,CASSALRGGNSPLHF
TRBJ1-5,TRBV2,.,.,TGTGCCAGCAGCAGATCCCCCCGACAGCCAAATCAGCCCCAGCATTTT,CASSRSPRQPNQPQHF
TRBJ2-7,TRBV10-3,TRBD1,few,TGTGCCACGGGACAGGGATCCTACGAGCAGTACTTC,CATGQGSYEQYF
TRBJ2-7,TRBV9,.,.,TGTGCCAGCGGCGGGATAAGGGAGCAGTACTTC,CASGGIREQYF
TRBJ1-1,TRBV11-1,.,few,TGTGCCAGCAGCCCTGGGGGGTACACTGAAGCTTTCTTT,CASSPGGYTEAFF
TRBJ1-6,TRBV14,.,.,TGTGCCAGCAGCCGCACTATCAGGGGCGAGGATTCACCCCTCCACTTT,CASSRTIRGEDSPLHF
TRBJ1-1,TRBV10-3,TRBD1,few,TGTGCCATCAGCTTACAGGGGCAGAACACTGAAGCTTTCTTT,CAISLQGQNTEAFF
TRBJ2-3,TRBV7-3,.,.,TGTGCCAGCAGCTTAAACCAGGCCGGGGATACGCAGTATTTT,CASSLNQAGDTQYF
TRBJ1-3,TRBV5-3,TRBD1,.,TGTGCCAGAAGACAGGGCCGGACCGGGACAGGGAAGAGGTCTGGAAACACCATATATTTT,CARRQGRTGTGKRSGNTIYF
TRBJ1-5,TRBV6-1,.,.,TGTGCCAGCAGCCCCGGGCCCAATCAGCCCCAGCATTTT,CASSPGPNQPQHF